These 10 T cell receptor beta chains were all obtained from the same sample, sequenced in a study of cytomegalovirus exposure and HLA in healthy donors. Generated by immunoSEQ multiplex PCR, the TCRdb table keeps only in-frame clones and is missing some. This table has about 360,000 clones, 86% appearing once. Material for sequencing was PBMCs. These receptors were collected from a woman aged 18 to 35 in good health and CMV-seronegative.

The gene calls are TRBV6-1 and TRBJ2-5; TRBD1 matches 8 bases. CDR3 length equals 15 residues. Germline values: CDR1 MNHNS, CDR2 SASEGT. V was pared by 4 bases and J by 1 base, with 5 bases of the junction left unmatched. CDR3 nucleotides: TGTGCCAGCAGTGGCCCCAGGGGGCTCCAAGAGACCCAGTACTTC. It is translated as CASSGPRGLQETQYF.

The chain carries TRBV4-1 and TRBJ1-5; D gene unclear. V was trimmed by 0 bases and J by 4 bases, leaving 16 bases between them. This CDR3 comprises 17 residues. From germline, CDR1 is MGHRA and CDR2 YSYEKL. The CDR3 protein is CASSQDAARGLNQPQHF. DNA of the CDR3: TGCGCCAGCAGCCAAGATGCCGCCCGAGGTCTAAATCAGCCCCAGCATTTT.

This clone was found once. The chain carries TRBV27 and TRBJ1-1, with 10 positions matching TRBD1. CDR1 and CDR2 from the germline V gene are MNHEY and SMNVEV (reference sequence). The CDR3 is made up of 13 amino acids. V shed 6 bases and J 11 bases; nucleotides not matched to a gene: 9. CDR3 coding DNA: TGTGCCAGCAGCCGCCGGGACAGGGGTTTGGCTTTCTTT. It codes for CASSRRDRGLAFF.

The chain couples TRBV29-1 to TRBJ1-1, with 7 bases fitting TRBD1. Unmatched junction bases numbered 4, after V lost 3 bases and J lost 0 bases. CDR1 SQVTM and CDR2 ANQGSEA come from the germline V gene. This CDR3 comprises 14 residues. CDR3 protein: CSVEVRGLNTEAFF. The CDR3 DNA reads TGCAGCGTTGAGGTAAGGGGGCTGAACACTGAAGCTTTCTTT.

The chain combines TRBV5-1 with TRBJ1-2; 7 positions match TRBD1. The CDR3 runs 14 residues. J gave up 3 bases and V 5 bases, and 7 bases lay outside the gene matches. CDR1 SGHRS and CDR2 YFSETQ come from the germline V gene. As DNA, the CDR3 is TGCGCCAGCAGTTTCGCCGGGACAGACTATGGCTACACCTTC. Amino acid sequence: CASSFAGTDYGYTF.

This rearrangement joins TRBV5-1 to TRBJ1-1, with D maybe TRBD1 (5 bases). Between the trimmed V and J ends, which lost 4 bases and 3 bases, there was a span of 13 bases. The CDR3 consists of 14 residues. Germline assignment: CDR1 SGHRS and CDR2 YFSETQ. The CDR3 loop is CASSLKGVDTEAFF. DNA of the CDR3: TGCGCCAGCAGCCTGAAAGGGGTGGACACTGAAGCTTTCTTT.

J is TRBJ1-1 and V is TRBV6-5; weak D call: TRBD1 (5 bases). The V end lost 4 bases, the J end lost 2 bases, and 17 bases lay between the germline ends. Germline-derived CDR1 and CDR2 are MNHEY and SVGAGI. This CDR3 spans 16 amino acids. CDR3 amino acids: CASSSERGTANTEAFF. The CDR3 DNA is TGTGCCAGCAGTTCCGAGCGGGGGACTGCAAACACTGAAGCTTTCTTT.

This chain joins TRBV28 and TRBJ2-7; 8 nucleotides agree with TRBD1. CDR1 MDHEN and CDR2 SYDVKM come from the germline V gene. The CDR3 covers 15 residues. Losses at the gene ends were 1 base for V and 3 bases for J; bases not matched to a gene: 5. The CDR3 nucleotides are TGTGCCAGCAGTTTATCGCAGGGGGCCCGCTACGAGCAGTACTTC. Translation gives CASSLSQGARYEQYF. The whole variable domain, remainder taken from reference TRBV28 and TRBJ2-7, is DVKVTQSSRYLVKRTGEKVFLECVQDMDHENMFWYRQDPGLGLRLIYFSYDVKMKEKGDIPEGYSVSREKKERFSLILESASTNQTSMYLCASSLSQGARYEQYFGPGTRLTVT.

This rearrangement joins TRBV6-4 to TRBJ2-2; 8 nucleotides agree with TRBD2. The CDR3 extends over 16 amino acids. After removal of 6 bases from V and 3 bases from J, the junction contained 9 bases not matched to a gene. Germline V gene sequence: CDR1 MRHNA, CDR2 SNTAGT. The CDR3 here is CASRPSGQADTGELFF. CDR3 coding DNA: TGTGCCAGCAGACCTAGCGGGCAGGCCGACACCGGGGAGCTGTTTTTT.

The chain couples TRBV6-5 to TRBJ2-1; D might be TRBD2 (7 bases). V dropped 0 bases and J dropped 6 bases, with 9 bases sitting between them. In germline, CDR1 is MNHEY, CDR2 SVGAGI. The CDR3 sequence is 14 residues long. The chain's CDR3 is CASSYSGGPNEQFF. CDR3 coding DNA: TGTGCCAGCAGTTACTCGGGGGGGCCCAATGAGCAGTTCTTC.